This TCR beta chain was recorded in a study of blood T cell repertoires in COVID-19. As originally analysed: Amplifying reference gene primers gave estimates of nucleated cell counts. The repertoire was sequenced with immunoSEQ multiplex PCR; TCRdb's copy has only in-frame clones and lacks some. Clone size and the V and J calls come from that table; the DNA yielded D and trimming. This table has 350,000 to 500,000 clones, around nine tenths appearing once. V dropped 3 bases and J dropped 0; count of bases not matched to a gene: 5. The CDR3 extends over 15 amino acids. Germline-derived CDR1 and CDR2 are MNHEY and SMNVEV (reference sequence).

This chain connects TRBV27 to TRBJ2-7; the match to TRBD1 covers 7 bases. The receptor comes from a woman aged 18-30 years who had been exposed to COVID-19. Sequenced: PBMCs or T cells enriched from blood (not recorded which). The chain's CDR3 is CASSLLRDSSYEQYF. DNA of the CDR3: TGTGCCAGCAGTTTGTTAAGGGACAGCTCCTACGAGCAGTACTTC.